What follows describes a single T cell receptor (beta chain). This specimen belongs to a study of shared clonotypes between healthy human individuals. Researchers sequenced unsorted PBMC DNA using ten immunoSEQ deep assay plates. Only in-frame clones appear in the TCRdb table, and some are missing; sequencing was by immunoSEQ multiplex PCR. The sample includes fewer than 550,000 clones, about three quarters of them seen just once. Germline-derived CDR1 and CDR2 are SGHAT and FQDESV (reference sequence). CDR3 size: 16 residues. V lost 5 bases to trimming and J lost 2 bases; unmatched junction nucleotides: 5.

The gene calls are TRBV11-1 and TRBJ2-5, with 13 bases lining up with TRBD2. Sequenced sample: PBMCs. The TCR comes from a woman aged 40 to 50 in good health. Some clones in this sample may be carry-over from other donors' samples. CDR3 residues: CASSRTSGRGQETQYF. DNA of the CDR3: TGTGCCAGCAGCCGGACTAGCGGGAGAGGGCAAGAGACCCAGTACTTC.